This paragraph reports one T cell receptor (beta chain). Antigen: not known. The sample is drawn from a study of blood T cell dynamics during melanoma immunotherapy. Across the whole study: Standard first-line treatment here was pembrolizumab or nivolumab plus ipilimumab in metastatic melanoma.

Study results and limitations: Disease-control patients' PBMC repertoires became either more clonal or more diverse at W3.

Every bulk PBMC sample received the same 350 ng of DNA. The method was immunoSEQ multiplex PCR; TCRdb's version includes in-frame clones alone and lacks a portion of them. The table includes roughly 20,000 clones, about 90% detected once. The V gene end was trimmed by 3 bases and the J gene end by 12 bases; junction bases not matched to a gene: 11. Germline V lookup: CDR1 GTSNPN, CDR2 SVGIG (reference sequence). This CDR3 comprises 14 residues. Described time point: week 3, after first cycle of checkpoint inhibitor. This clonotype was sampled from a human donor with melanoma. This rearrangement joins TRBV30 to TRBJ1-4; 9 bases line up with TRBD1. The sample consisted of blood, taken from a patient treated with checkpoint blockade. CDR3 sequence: CAWRGQGPSGELFF. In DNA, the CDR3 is TGTGCCTGGAGAGGACAGGGGCCGTCCGGGGAACTGTTTTTT.